The entry that follows covers one TCR beta chain sequence. Its target antigen remains unknown. No base quality values were provided; no much bigger clone lies one nucleotide off. Library creation used RACE. TCRdb names NextSeq 500 as the instrument used. Library preparation attached unique molecular identifiers to individual cDNA molecules for quantitative, reproducible TCR counting. Both TCR alpha and TCR beta chains were sequenced from each blood RNA sample. As for the original processing: Samples had a median of about 90,000 TCRs, with a range from roughly 23,224 to 700,000. V, J and CDR3 annotation of the TCR reads was performed with the Decombinator software suite. For the PS versus PT1 abundance plots, all samples were subsampled to the same number of TCRs (28,000). TCRs were defined as expanded if absent before sensitization and observed at least eight times at the 2-week time point. In TCRdb, the public reads were trimmed at Q25 with fastp and aligned with MiXCR, with productive beta chains retained. For every CDR3 protein sequence, its rows merge into one entry that carries the most common genes and DNA. TCRdb's processing, not the study's, gives the V and J calls here. The sample contains a few hundred thousand distinct CDR3 sequences, approximately 8% of them found a single time. The ten largest clones represent more than 0.95% of the sample.

These data are taken from a study of human T cells and chemical hapten exposure (dated by TCRdb to the early 2020s). Background on the whole study: For sensitization, 2% DPC in acetone was applied to a roughly 2 cm by roughly 2 cm area of upper inner arm skin. Throughout the roughly 26-week study period, patients were also given weekly therapeutic DPC doses on the scalp. Patch testing on the upper back used Finn chambers containing 0.01% DPC, with scoring done after 6 days according to International Contact Dermatitis Research Group standards. Alopecia areata with under or over 50% scalp involvement, alopecia totalis and alopecia universalis were represented in the patient cohort, which was mostly female. Libraries were combined into a pool for sequencing, and differences in TCR yield between samples came mainly from small differences in library volumes within the pool. In alopecia patients, the study followed how the peripheral blood TCR repertoire changed in vivo over primary and secondary sensitization to diphenylcyclopropenone (DPC), a hapten. Blood samples were taken from patients before sensitization (week 0) and then at 2, 6 and about 24 weeks after DPC sensitization. About 30 alopecia patients provided blood for TCR sequencing at one to four time points (pre-sensitization, 2, 6 and 24 weeks). Study-level results and caveats: Because all patients had alopecia, a presumed autoimmune disease, the immune response of the patients might differ from that of healthy individuals. After repeated subsampling, changes were observed in the strength of the expansion versus patch-test correlation and in the threshold at which the correlation became significant. Significantly more large CDR3 similarity clusters were formed by expanded TCRs than by pre-sensitization or healthy control sets, consistent with antigen-driven responses. DPC sensitization did not change the number of TCRs with a frequency above 1 in 1000, and there was no evidence of changes in global repertoire structure. Patch test score correlated positively with the number of PT1 expanded TCRs, reaching significance at thresholds 8, 16 and 32 but not at 4.

The time point label corresponds to: pre-sensitization, week 0. The treatment or condition tag for this specimen amounts to: therapeutic diphenylcyclopropenone sensitization with weekly scalp DPC. At each patch-test visit, blood was drawn before the patch test was applied. Patients were eligible if aged 18 to 70, diagnosed with alopecia and judged suitable for DPC therapy, and pregnant patients were excluded. Unfractionated whole blood was collected in Tempus Blood RNA tubes, and total RNA was extracted from that blood. CDR1 and CDR2 are drawn from the germline V gene: SGHRS, YFSETQ. The CDR3 has 18 amino acids, counting the end cysteine and phenylalanine. This entry keeps only the CDR3 DNA: 54 bases, framed from base 1. V sheds 4 bases and J sheds 0 bases, leaving 17 bases between their ends.

The sequencing used whole blood, collected in connection with sensitization to the hapten diphenylcyclopropenone (DPC). The clonotype was recovered from a man aged 18 to 30 with alopecia areata. Some clones in this sample may be carry-over from other donors' samples. The sequence links TRBV5-1 to TRBJ1-6; the D gene is not confidently resolved. The CDR3 corresponds to CASSIGTDQSSYNSPLHF. The nucleotides read TGCGCCAGCAGCATAGGTACCGATCAGAGCTCCTATAATTCACCCCTCCACTTT.